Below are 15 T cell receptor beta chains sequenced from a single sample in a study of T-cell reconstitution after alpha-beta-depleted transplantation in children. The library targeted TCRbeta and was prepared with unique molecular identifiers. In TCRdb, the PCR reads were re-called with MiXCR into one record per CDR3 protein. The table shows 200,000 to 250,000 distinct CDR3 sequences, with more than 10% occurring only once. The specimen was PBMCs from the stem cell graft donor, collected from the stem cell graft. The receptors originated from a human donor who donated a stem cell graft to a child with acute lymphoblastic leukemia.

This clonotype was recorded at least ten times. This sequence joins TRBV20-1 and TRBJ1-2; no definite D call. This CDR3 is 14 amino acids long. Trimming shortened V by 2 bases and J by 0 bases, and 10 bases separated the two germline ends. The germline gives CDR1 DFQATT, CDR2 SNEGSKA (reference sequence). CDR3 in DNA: TGCAGTGCTAGACTTTCCGGATCTAACTATGGCTACACCTTC. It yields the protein CSARLSGSNYGYTF.

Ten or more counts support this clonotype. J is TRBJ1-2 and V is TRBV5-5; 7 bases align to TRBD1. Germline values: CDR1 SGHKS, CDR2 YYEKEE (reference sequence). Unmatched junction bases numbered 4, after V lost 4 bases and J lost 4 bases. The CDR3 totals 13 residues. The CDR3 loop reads CASSGDRAYGYTF. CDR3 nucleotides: TGTGCCAGCAGCGGAGACAGGGCCTATGGCTACACCTTC. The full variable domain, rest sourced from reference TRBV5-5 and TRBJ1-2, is DAGVTQSPTHLIKTRGQQVTLRCSPISGHKSVSWYQQVLGQGPQFIFQYYEKEERGRGNFPDRFSARQFPNYSSELNVNALLLGDSALYLCASSGDRAYGYTFGSGTRLTVV.

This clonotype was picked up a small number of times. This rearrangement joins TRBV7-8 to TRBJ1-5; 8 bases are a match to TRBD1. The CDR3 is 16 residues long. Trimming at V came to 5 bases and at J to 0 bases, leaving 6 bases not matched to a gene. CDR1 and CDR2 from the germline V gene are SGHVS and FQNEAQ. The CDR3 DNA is TGTGCCAGCAGCAGGACAGGGACTTATAGCAATCAGCCCCAGCATTTT. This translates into CASSRTGTYSNQPQHF.

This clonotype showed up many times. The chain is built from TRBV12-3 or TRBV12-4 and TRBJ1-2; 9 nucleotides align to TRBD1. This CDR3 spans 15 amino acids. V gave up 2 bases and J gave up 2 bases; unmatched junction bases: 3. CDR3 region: CASSLTGTGNYGYTF. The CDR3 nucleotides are TGTGCCAGCAGTTTAACCGGGACAGGGAACTATGGCTACACCTTC.

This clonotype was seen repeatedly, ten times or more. The CDR3: CASSQVGETQYF. The CDR3 DNA is TGTGCCAGCAGCCAAGTTGGGGAGACCCAGTACTTC. The rearrangement links TRBV14 to TRBJ2-5, with D unresolved. The ends were cut back, 1 base at V and 5 bases at J, with 5 bases in the middle. The germline CDR1 and CDR2 sequences are SGHDN and FVKESK. This CDR3 spans 12 amino acids.

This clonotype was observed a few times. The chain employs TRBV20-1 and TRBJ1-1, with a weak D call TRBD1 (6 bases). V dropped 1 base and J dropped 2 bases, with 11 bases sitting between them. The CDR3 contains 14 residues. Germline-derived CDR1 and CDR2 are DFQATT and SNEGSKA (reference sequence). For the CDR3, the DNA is TGCAGTGCTAGAGCAAGGGGGGTAAACACTGAAGCTTTCTTT. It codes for CSARARGVNTEAFF.

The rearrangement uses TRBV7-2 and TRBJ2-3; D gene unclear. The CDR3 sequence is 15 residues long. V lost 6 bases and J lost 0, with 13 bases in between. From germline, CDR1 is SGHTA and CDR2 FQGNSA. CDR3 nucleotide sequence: TGTGCCAGCAGTCTAGACCGATACAGCACAGATACGCAGTATTTT. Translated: CASSLDRYSTDTQYF. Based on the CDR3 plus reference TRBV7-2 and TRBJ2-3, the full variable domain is GAGVSQSPSNKVTEKGKDVELRCDPISGHTALYWYRQSLGQGLEFLIYFQGNSAPDKSGLPSDRFSAERTGGSVSTLTIQRTQQEDSAVYLCASSLDRYSTDTQYFGPGTRLTVL.

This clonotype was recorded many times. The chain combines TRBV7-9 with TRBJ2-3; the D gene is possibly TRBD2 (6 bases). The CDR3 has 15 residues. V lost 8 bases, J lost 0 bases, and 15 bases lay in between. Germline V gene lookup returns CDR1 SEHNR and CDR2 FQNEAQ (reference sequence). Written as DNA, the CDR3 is TGTGCCAGCTCTCCCGGGAGAACAAGCACAGATACGCAGTATTTT. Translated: CASSPGRTSTDTQYF.

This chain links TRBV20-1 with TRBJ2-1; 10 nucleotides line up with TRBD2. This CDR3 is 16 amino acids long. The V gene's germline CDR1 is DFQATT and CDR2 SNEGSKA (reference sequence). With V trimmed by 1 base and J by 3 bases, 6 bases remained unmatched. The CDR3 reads CSARAGQRGGYNEQFF. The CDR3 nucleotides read TGCAGTGCTAGAGCAGGCCAGCGGGGGGGCTACAATGAGCAGTTCTTC.

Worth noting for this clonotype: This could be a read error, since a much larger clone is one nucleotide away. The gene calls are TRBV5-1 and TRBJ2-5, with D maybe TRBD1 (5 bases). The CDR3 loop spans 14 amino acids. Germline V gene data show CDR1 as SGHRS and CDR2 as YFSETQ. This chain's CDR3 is CASSFGESTETQSF. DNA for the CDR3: TGCGCCAGCAGCTTTGGGGAATCGACAGAGACCCAGTCCTTC.

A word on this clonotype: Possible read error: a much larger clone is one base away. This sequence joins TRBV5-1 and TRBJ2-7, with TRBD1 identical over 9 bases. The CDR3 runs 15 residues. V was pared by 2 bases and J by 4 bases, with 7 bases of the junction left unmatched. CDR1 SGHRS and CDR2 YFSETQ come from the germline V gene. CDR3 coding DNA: TGCGCCAGCAGCTTTCCGGGACAGGGCTTATACGAGCAGTACTTC. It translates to CASSFPGQGLYEQYF.

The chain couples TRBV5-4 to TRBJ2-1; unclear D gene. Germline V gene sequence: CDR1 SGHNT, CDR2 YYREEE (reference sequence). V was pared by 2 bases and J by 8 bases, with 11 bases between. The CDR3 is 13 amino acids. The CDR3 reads CASSFVTPHEQFF. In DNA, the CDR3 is TGTGCCAGCAGCTTCGTGACACCCCATGAGCAGTTCTTC.

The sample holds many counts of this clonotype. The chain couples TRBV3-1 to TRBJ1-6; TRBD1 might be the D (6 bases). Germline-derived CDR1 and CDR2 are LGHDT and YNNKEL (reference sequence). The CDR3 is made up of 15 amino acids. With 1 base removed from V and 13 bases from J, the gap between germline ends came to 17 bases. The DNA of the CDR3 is TGTGCCAGCAGCCAAGGGGACACTCCGGAAAAGCCCCTCCACTTT. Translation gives CASSQGDTPEKPLHF.

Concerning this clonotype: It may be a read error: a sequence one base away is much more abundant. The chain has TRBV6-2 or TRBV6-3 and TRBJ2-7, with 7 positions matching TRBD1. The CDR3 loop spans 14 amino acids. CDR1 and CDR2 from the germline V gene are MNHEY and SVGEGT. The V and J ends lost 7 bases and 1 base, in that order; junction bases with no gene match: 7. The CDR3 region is CASTKPTGSYEQYF. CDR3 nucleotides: TGTGCCAGCACTAAGCCGACAGGGTCCTACGAGCAGTACTTC.

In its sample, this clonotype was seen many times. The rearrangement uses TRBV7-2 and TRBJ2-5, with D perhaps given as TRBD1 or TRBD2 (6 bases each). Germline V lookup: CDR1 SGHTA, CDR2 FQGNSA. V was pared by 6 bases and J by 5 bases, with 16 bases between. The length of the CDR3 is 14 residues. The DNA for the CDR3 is TGTGCCAGCAGACAGGGCGGGGTAGTGGAGACCCAGTACTTC. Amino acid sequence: CASRQGGVVETQYF.